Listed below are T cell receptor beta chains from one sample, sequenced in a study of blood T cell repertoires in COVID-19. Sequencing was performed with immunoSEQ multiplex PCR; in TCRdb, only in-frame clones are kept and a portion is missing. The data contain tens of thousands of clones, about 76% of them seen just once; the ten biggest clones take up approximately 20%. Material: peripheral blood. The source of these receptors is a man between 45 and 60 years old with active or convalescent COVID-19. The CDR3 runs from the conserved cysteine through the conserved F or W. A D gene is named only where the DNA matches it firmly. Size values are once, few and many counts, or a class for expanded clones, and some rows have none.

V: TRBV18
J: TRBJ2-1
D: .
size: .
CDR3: CASSRNHLGTGRDEQFF
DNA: TGTGCCAGCTCACGAAACCACCTGGGAACAGGCAGGGATGAGCAGTTCTTC

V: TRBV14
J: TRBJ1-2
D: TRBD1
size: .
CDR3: CASSQSVGQGAPGYGYTF
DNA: TGTGCCAGCAGCCAGTCGGTAGGACAGGGGGCGCCTGGCTATGGCTACACCTTC

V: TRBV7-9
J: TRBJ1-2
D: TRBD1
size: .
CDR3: CASSFGQALGYTF
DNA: TGTGCCAGCAGTTTCGGACAGGCTCTCGGCTACACCTTC

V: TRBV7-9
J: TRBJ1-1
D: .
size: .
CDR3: CASGRGLTEAFF
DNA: TGTGCCAGCGGGCGGGGGTTGACTGAAGCTTTCTTT

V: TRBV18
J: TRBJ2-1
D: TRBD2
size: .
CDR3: CASSLLITAGGNEQFF
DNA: TGTGCCAGCTCACTTTTAATTACAGCGGGGGGAAATGAGCAGTTCTTC

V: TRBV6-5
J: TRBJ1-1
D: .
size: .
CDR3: CASSEDSTNTEAFF
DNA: TGTGCCAGCAGCGAGGACAGTACGAACACTGAAGCTTTCTTT

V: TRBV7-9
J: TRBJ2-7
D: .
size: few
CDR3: CASSFESIRSYEQYF
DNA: TGTGCCAGCAGCTTCGAGTCAATCAGGTCCTACGAGCAGTACTTC

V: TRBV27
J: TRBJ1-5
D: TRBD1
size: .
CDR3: CASSGPPSRQGHQPQHF
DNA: TGTGCCAGCAGTGGTCCCCCGAGTCGACAGGGCCATCAGCCCCAGCATTTT

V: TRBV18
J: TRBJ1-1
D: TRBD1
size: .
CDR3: CASSEQGQGGGTEAFF
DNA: TGTGCCAGCTCCGAGCAGGGACAGGGTGGCGGAACTGAAGCTTTCTTT

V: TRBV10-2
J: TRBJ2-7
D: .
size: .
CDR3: CATLSGNSYEQYF
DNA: TGCGCCACCCTTAGCGGTAACTCCTACGAGCAGTACTTC

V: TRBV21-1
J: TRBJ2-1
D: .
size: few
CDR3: CASSNEPQQFF
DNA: TGTGCCAGCAGCAACGAGCCCCAGCAGTTCTTC

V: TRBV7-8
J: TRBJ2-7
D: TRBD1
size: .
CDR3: CASSLGDRENEQYF
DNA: TGTGCCAGCAGCTTAGGGGACAGGGAGAACGAGCAGTACTTC

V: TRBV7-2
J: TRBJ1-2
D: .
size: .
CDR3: CASSLVSLGVGGYTF
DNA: TGTGCCAGCAGCTTAGTTTCCCTCGGTGTCGGTGGCTACACCTTC

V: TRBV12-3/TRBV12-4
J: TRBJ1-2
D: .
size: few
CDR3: CASSLRGYGYTF
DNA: TGTGCCAGCAGTTTACGGGGCTATGGCTACACCTTC